This TCR beta chain was sequenced in a study of cytomegalovirus exposure and HLA in healthy donors. Turning to the study itself: Some 85 million unique TCRs from HLA-typed donors were held in an early data release. Study results and caveats: A later analysis found most CMV-associated TCR beta chains apparently HLA-restricted. Several of the most significant clusters appeared linked to common viral pathogens, based on a later analysis.

The primer mix had 60 Vbeta and 13 Jbeta primers. This table comes from immunoSEQ multiplex PCR, and its TCRdb copy is limited to in-frame clones, with some not included. The data hold about 170,000 clones, with 80% to 85% observed a single time. The CDR3 has 16 amino acids. The germline CDR1 and CDR2 sequences are SGHAT and FQDESV (reference sequence). V lost 2 bases, J lost 3 bases, and 7 bases stayed unmatched. Worth noting for this clone: What it recognizes is unknown.

The rearrangement links TRBV11-1 to TRBJ2-5; 9 nucleotides align to TRBD1. This TCR came from a girl aged 2 to 9 in good health and CMV-seropositive. Sample: PBMCs. The CDR3 sequence is CASSLIPGTGKETQYF. For the CDR3, the DNA is TGTGCCAGCAGCTTAATCCCCGGGACAGGGAAAGAGACCCAGTACTTC.